The source of this T cell receptor (beta chain) is a study of cytomegalovirus exposure and HLA in healthy donors. Study information: An earlier analysis identified more than 95 million unique TCR beta sequences in approximately 190 million T cells. General observations from the study: Cytomegalovirus-associated TCR beta chains were listed, numbering around 150.

PCR used 60 Vbeta primers and 13 Jbeta primers. Profiled with immunoSEQ multiplex PCR; TCRdb holds only in-frame clones, not every one. The sample holds fewer than 200,000 clones; roughly 82% are singletons and the top ten take about 1.6%. Concerning this clone: The antigen remains undetermined.

CDR1 is SGHRS and CDR2 is YFSETQ in the germline V gene. Trimming took 2 bases from V and 4 from J, leaving 12 bases between them. The CDR3 loop spans 14 amino acids. The sequence came from a girl aged 10 to 17 in good health and CMV-seropositive. J is TRBJ1-1 and V is TRBV5-1, with D possibly being TRBD1 (6 bases). The specimen was PBMCs. The DNA for the CDR3 is TGCGCCAGCAGCTTTCAGGGGCCCGCCACTGAAGCTTTCTTT. Translation: CASSFQGPATEAFF.